This T cell receptor (beta chain) was recorded in a study of shared clonotypes between healthy human individuals (TCRdb year 2020). General notes on the study: The cohort included a few men and a couple of women between 18 and 49 years of age. For each donor, three plates each were used for CD4 naive and CD4 memory, two plates were used for CD8 naive, and one plate was used for CD8 memory. The study deeply sequenced blood TCR repertoires of several healthy adults to estimate repertoire size and the extent of clonotype sharing between individuals. To increase sequencing depth and limit assay-specific biases, TCR repertoire library preparation and sequencing were carried out by different laboratories using diverse techniques. Each donor's leukapheresis produced roughly between roughly 0.85 and 9.5 billion PBMCs.

What the study reported, not specific to this receptor: When a handful of donors were compared, the shared fraction of clonotypes was 5% to 6.5% for naive CD4, approximately 3.3% for naive CD8, roughly 2.5% for memory CD4, and 0.35% to 0.4% for memory CD8. The genetic and exposure-history diversity represented was limited by the small number of donors. Rarefaction of sorted-subset datasets indicated incomplete sequencing despite the large sequencing depth. Estimated clonotype richness was generally larger for naive than for memory subsets. Based on pairwise subsampling, the degree of clonotype sharing among donors was expected to be affected by sequencing depth. Sampling was restricted to blood, and TCR repertoires in tissues likely differ from the TCR repertoires found in blood. Clonotypes shared by all four sorted-subset donors showed higher generation probabilities than non-shared clonotypes.

The donors were healthy, HIV-negative adults who had no recently reported acute infections or vaccinations. Every donor was a Caucasian adult living in Nashville, Tennessee, USA. CD4+ T cells were enriched by magnetic negative selection; naive cells were then positively selected on CD45RA, and the negative fraction formed the memory subset. Blood was collected by leukapheresis, and PBMCs were isolated by Ficoll-Histopaque density gradient centrifugation and then cryopreserved in liquid nitrogen vapor phase. Purity and quantity of every magnetically sorted T cell population were checked by analytical flow cytometry. From each sorted fraction, genomic DNA was isolated and quantified by UV absorbance on a Nanodrop 2000c. The CDR3 goes from the cysteine to the phenylalanine over 14 residues. Only the CDR3 part of the read is kept: 42 bases, read in frame from the first base. The germline V gene yields MDHEN for CDR1 and SYDVKM for CDR2. V is pared back by 6 bases and J by 3 bases, with 15 bases lying between the germline termini.

TCR CDR3 regions were amplified from genomic DNA by multiplex PCR using the deep immunoSEQ assay. For each cell subset, the extracted genomic DNA was distributed evenly across all wells of several immunoSEQ 96-well plates, and each plate served as one replicate. For sorted subsets, about 200 ng genomic DNA, equal to tens of thousands of T cell genomes, was loaded into each replicate PCR. The purified libraries were quantified using a Qubit 3.0 fluorometer, sized with a Bioanalyzer 2100, and then quantified again using the KAPA Library Quantification kit. Every immunoSEQ 96-well plate was sequenced on a separate single-read 150-cycle Illumina NextSeq 550 flow cell. Per the authors' processing: Because the immunoSEQ output included only junctional sequences and no quality scores, the filtering could not be the same as the filtering used for full-length reads. Sequences were annotated with PyIR, a Python wrapper for IgBLAST v1.9, and V/J genes and CDR3 were assigned using IMGT germline references. Reads were removed for weak V/J assignments (E-value above 1e-6), missing CDR3, stop codons, out-of-frame junctions, or ambiguous translated residues. V3J clonotypes were defined as sequences sharing the same inferred V gene, J gene, and CDR3 amino acid sequence. The percentage overlap between two repertoires was calculated by dividing the number of shared unique clonotypes by the size of the smaller repertoire. Three approaches were used to assess repertoire richness: RTK rarefaction, the Chao1 estimator, and Recon v2.1 estimates of unobserved clonotypes. OLGA was used to compute generation probabilities for all TCRbeta clonotypes that the gDNA method yielded from four donors. This immuneACCESS table, as held by TCRdb, lists in-frame sequences with V and J called but not all clones. Of the missing ones, under half trace to an unresolved V gene in checked studies; the others have no known cause. D and trimming come from the DNA, and the V and J calls and clone size come from that table. Here the sample has about 600,000 clones; approximately 97% occur a single time. The ten largest clonotypes hold 0.045% to 0.07% of the sample.

In regard to this clone: Its antigen is unknown. Within one base of it there is no much larger clone, and no base qualities were kept.

The receptor comes from a woman in her twenties or thirties in good health. The chain joins TRBV28 to TRBJ2-7; a weak D assignment points to TRBD2 (6 bases agree). Sample: naive CD4+ T cells sorted from blood. This sample's cell subset or site label indicates: CD45RA+ positively selected. The DNA sequence follows: TGTGCCAGCAGCCGCCAGGCCGGGAGCTACGAGCAGTACTTC. This yields the protein CASSRQAGSYEQYF.